The TCR beta chain under discussion was sequenced for a study of immune evolution from preneoplasia to lung adenocarcinoma. As for the study in general: HLA loss of heterozygosity: roughly 6.4% AIS, around 16% MIA, about 32% ADC, none AAH.

V was pared by 4 bases and J by 10 bases, with 20 bases between. This CDR3 comprises 14 residues. Per the germline V gene, CDR1 is SGHTS and CDR2 is YDEGEE. Study observations and caveats: Normal lung had the highest top T cell clone frequencies. Later-stage lesions appeared to have more T cells, more diversity, less clonality.

Nucleic acids came from premalignant or tumor cells enriched by macro-dissection. As to this clone: Its cognate antigen is unknown.

Produced via immunoSEQ multiplex PCR; TCRdb's table is partial and in-frame only. The sample records some 4,200 clones, over 75% being singletons. This chain uses TRBV5-8 with TRBJ1-1; D is possibly TRBD1 (5 bases). The receptor's source is a person between 60 and 80 years old with lung adenocarcinoma. Sequenced material: FFPE lung adenocarcinoma in situ tissue. CDR3 DNA: TGTGCCAGCAGCCAATTAACGGCGGTTGGGGGAGCTTTCTTT. Protein: CASSQLTAVGGAFF.